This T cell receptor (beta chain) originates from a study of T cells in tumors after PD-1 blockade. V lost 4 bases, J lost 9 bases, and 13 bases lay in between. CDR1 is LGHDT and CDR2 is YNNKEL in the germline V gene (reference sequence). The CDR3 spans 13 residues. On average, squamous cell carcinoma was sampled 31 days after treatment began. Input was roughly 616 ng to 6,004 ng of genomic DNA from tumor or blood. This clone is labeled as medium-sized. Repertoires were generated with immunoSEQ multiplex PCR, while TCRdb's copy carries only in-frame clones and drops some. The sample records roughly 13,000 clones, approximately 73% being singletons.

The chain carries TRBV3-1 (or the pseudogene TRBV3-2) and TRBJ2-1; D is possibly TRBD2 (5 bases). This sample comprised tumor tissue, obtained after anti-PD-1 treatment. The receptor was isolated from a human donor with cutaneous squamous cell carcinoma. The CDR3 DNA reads TGTGCCAGCAGCCGGGAGCTAGGTATTGAGCAGTTCTTC. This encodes CASSRELGIEQFF.